The 2 T cell receptor beta chains in this list originate from one sample, sequenced in a study of T cells in Graves' hyperthyroidism and ophthalmopathy. Template material for amplifying TCR beta CDR3 regions consisted of RNA transcripts. HTBI primers were employed in a first-round RT-PCR of the TCR CDR3. Using its own MiXCR run on the multiplex PCR reads, TCRdb lists one record per CDR3 protein. Altogether a few hundred thousand distinct CDR3 sequences are present, around 15% being singletons, with the ten largest covering more than 4.5%. The sample taken for sequencing was blood. The receptors were gathered from a woman under 30 with Graves' hyperthyroidism.

This clonotype is a singleton in its sample. This may be a read error: a much more frequent sequence differs by one nucleotide. CDR3 sequence (DNA): TGTGCCAGCAGCACAACAGGGGTGGCTAATGAAAAACTGTTTTTT. Encoded protein: CASSTTGVANEKLFF. The J gene is TRBJ1-4, the V gene TRBV5-8, with 7 bases fitting TRBD1. J lost 3 bases, V lost 4 bases, and 6 bases had no gene match. The CDR3 is made up of 15 amino acids. Germline V gene lookup returns CDR1 SGHTS and CDR2 YDEGEE. The full variable domain, completed using reference TRBV5-8 and TRBJ1-4, is EAGVTQSPTHLIKTRGQQATLRCSPISGHTSVYWYQQALGLGLQFLLWYDEGEERNRGNFPPRFSGRQFPNYSSELNVNALELEDSALYLCASSTTGVANEKLFFGSGTQLSVL.

This clonotype was counted ten times or more. The rearrangement joins TRBV7-2 to TRBJ2-7; no definite D call. The CDR3 covers 16 residues. Between the trimmed V and J ends, which lost 1 base and 4 bases, there was a span of 17 bases. CDR1 and CDR2 from the germline V gene are SGHTA and FQGNSA. CDR3 in amino acids: CASSLVATALAYEQYF. As DNA, the CDR3 is TGTGCCAGCAGCTTAGTTGCGACCGCCCTCGCATACGAGCAGTACTTC.